This T cell receptor (beta chain) was retrieved from a study of Graves' ophthalmopathy and Graves' hyperthyroidism (dated by TCRdb to 2017 to 2018). Background for the entire study: Peripheral blood samples were taken at the time of initial diagnosis, before any treatment was given. The 100 or so discovery patients were randomly split 7:3 into training and test sets. In more than five hyperthyroidism patients, T-cell repertoires of thyroid tissue and blood were compared. In total, 135 blood samples were TCR-sequenced: fewer than 50 ophthalmopathy, about 75 hyperthyroidism and roughly 17 hyperthyroidism-to-ophthalmopathy patients. The study used signatures of the TCR beta repertoire to tell Graves' ophthalmopathy apart from Graves' hyperthyroidism and to predict which patients would progress to ophthalmopathy. An independent validation cohort comprised roughly 20 hyperthyroidism patients and 15 to 17 patients who later progressed from hyperthyroidism to ophthalmopathy. After sampling, hyperthyroidism patients received methimazole starting at 30 mg daily, and ophthalmopathy patients received high-dose intravenous methylprednisolone. A discovery set of more than 90 patients (43 ophthalmopathy, just over 55 stable hyperthyroidism) was enrolled to explore V-J signatures distinguishing ophthalmopathy from hyperthyroidism.

Results and caveats for the whole study, not just this receptor: Most of the expanded thyroid clonotypes with a frequency above 0.001 were also detected in blood, and it was suggested that the thyroid immune response may be reflected by blood repertoires. Sample size was not predetermined statistically, and investigators were not blinded to group allocation. In cross-validation, the 13-signature model distinguished ophthalmopathy from stable hyperthyroidism with just over 85% sensitivity and roughly 81% specificity, while in the test set the corresponding values were 80% and 75%. In validation, the model predicted ophthalmopathy progression with 55% to 71% sensitivity and 72% to 80% specificity; roughly eleven predicted patients were CT-confirmed with GO in a median of around 6.5 months.

For repertoire sequencing, the TCR beta CDR3 regions were amplified from RNA transcripts. A first-round RT-PCR used HTBI primers with the Qiagen OneStep RT-PCR kit, followed by a second-round multiplex PCR, size selection and purification. Sequencing of the libraries was carried out on an Illumina HiSeq2000 in paired-end mode with 100 bp reads. Processing in the source paper ran as follows. SOAPnuke was used to process the reads, throwing out any read that had adapters, had uncalled bases, had a mean Phred below 15, or lacked an exact constant-primer or identifier match. High-quality paired reads were merged with COPE v1.2.5. Each unique nucleotide sequence was defined as a clonotype, and clonotypes were aligned to IMGT TRB V, D and J references with MiTCR v1.1. The analysis was limited to V-J combinations with a frequency above 0.0001, which together covered over 99% of the repertoires. For each V-J combination, a TCR clonal expansion and chaos score was defined as the ratio of F50 clonal expansion to chaos observed in the TCRdist matrix. Welch's t-statistics and random forest were used to reduce features to about a dozen V-J combinations, which were fed into a naive Bayes classifier. Thyroid-blood repertoire similarity was quantified with the Morisita-Horn index. The public sequencing data were trimmed at Q25 with fastp and processed into clonotypes with MiXCR by TCRdb, which kept only in-frame beta chains. Records with the same CDR3 protein are collapsed into one entry carrying the most frequent genes and DNA. TCRdb, rather than the study authors, made the V and J calls. Within this sample are about 14,000 distinct CDR3 sequences, with about half of them counted one time only. Around 50% of the sample is in the top ten clones.

Turning to this clonotype: This receptor's antigen is unknown. Base-call qualities are not available, and no considerably larger clone is one nucleotide away.

Counted from cysteine to phenylalanine, this CDR3 has 13 amino acids. Only CDR3 DNA remains: 39 bases, in frame from the first base. Per the germline V gene, SGHVS is the CDR1 and FQNEAQ is the CDR2. The ophthalmopathy patients had moderately to severely active disease, with a Clinical Activity Score of 3 or higher, a NOSPECS grade of 4 or higher, and a disease duration of less than 3 months. Patients with other autoimmune diseases, uncontrolled infections, pregnancy or lactation were excluded from the study. Diagnosis relied on clinical symptoms, serum thyroxine, TRAb, thyroid ultrasound and orbital computed tomography. Ficoll-Paque density gradient centrifugation was used to isolate PBMCs from about 9.4 ml of fresh peripheral blood. Total RNA was extracted with Trizol reagent and quality-checked on an Agilent 2100 Bioanalyzer.

This clonotype originated in a woman aged 25 to 45 with Graves' ophthalmopathy. Donor details come from another sample of the same person, matched by shared clones. The chain is made from TRBV7-8 and TRBJ1-5; the D segment could be TRBD1, given 5 matching bases. The sample consisted of peripheral blood. The DNA is as follows: TGTGCTAGAGCCGGGGGAGGCCAGAAGCCCCAGCATTTT. Translation gives CARAGGGQKPQHF.